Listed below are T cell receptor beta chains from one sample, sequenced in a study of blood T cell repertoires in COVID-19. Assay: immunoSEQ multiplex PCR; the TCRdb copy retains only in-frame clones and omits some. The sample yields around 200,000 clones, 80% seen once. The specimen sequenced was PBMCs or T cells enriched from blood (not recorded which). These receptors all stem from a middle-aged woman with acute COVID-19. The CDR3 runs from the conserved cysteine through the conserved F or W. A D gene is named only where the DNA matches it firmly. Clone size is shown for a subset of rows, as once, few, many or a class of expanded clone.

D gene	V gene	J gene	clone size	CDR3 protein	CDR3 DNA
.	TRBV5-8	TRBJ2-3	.	CASLPGQVPKDTQYF	TGTGCCAGCCTTCCAGGGCAGGTTCCGAAAGATACGCAGTATTTT
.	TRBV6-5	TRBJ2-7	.	CASSLTGNYEQYF	TGTGCCAGCAGCCTGACGGGAAACTACGAGCAGTACTTC
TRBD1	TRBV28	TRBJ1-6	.	CASSLPRTGHSPLHF	TGTGCCAGCAGTTTACCTCGGACAGGGCATTCACCCCTCCACTTT
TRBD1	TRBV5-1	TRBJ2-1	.	CASSRDRGYNEQFF	TGCGCCAGCAGCAGGGACAGGGGGTACAATGAGCAGTTCTTC
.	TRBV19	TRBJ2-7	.	CASSGDSSRREQYF	TGTGCCAGTAGTGGTGACTCGTCACGACGCGAGCAGTACTTC
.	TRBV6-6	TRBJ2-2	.	CASSLRQTNTGELFF	TGTGCCAGCAGTTTAAGACAGACGAACACCGGGGAGCTGTTTTTT
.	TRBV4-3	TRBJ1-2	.	CASSQEYRINYGYTF	TGCGCCAGCAGCCAAGAGTACAGAATTAACTATGGCTACACCTTC
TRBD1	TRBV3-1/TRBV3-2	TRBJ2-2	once	CASSQEDRGNTGELFF	TGTGCCAGCAGCCAAGAGGACAGGGGTAACACCGGGGAGCTGTTTTTT
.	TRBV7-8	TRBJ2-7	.	CASSLGVGVSYEQYF	TGTGCCAGCAGCTTAGGGGTAGGGGTCTCCTACGAGCAGTACTTC
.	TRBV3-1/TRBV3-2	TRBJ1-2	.	CASSQGAGKRGYTF	TGTGCCAGCAGCCAAGGGGCAGGGAAGAGGGGCTACACCTTC
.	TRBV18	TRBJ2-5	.	CASSPRGVSPRETQYF	TGTGCCAGCTCACCCCGCGGTGTTAGCCCTCGCGAGACCCAGTACTTC
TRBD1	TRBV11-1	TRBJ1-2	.	CASSLSSPGGYGYTF	TGTGCCAGCAGCTTAAGTTCGCCAGGGGGCTATGGCTACACCTTC
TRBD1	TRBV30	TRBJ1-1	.	CAHGGQGWTEAFF	TGTGCCCATGGAGGACAGGGATGGACTGAAGCTTTCTTT
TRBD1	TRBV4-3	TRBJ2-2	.	CASSRFSAQTGTGGELFF	TGCGCCAGCAGCCGATTTTCGGCCCAGACAGGGACGGGCGGGGAGCTGTTTTTT
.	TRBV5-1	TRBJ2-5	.	CASSPTGRLQETQYF	TGCGCCAGCAGCCCCACGGGGAGGTTACAAGAGACCCAGTACTTC
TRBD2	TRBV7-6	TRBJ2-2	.	CASTPLGLAGNTGELFF	TGTGCCAGCACCCCGCTTGGGCTAGCGGGGAACACCGGGGAGCTGTTTTTT
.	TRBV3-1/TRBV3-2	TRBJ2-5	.	CASGQAGPETQYF	TGTGCCAGCGGTCAGGCGGGTCCGGAGACCCAGTACTTC
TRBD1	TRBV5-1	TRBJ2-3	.	CATRQGASTDTQYF	TGCGCCACCAGACAGGGAGCCAGCACAGATACGCAGTATTTT
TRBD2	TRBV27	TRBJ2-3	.	CASSILAGGPSDTQYF	TGTGCCAGCAGTATACTAGCGGGGGGGCCCTCAGATACGCAGTATTTT
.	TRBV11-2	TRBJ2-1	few	CASGRGGAFNEQFF	TGTGCCAGCGGCCGGGGCGGGGCCTTCAATGAGCAGTTCTTC
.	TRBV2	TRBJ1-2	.	CASGGGLRGYTF	TGTGCCAGCGGGGGGGGGCTTCGTGGCTACACCTTC
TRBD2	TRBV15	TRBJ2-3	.	CATSSGKGGLRPDTQYF	TGTGCCACCAGCAGTGGCAAGGGAGGGCTGCGCCCAGATACGCAGTATTTT